This T cell receptor beta chain originates from a study of T cell changes during pregnancy in multiple sclerosis. Some clones are missing from TCRdb's copy, which holds only in-frame ones; the method was immunoSEQ multiplex PCR. The sample holds tens of thousands of clones, 85% to 95% seen once. This CDR3 spans 14 amino acids. Looked up from germline, CDR1 is LNHDA and CDR2 is SQIVND (reference sequence). The V end was cut by 4 bases, the J end by 3 bases, with 13 bases between. The sample consisted of CD8+ T cells from peripheral blood mononuclear cells, taken in the third trimester of pregnancy. The chain employs TRBV19 and TRBJ2-7, with D possibly being TRBD1 (6 bases). This receptor was obtained from a female donor with multiple sclerosis, enrolled in a pregnancy study. Here the CDR3 reads CASSTAQGFYEQYF. The CDR3 DNA is TGTGCCAGTAGTACCGCACAGGGATTCTACGAGCAGTACTTC.